This T cell receptor beta chain was documented in a study of blood T cell repertoires in COVID-19. The data were produced by immunoSEQ multiplex PCR, yet TCRdb's version contains in-frame clones alone and is incomplete. This table holds around 50,000 clones, around 90% found once. Trimming shortened V by 0 bases and J by 2 bases, and 5 bases separated the two germline ends. The germline V gene encodes CDR1 LNHNV and CDR2 YYDKDF (reference sequence). The length of the CDR3 is 13 residues. The receptor was derived from a man aged 55 to 70 with acute or convalescent COVID-19. The V and J genes are TRBV15 and TRBJ2-7; D remains ambiguous. The sequenced sample was peripheral blood. CDR3 sequence: CATSRDLAYEQYF. The CDR3 DNA reads TGTGCCACCAGCAGAGACCTTGCCTACGAGCAGTACTTC.